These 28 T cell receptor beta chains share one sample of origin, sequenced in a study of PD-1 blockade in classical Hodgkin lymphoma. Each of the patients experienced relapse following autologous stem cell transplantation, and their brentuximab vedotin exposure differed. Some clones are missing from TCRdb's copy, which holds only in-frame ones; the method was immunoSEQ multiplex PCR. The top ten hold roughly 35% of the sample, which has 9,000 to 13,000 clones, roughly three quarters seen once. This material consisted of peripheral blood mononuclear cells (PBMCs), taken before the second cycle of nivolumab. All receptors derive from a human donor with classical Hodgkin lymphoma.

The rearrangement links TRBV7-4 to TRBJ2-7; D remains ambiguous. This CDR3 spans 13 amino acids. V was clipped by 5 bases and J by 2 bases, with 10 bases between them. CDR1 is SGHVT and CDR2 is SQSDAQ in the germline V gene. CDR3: CASSPGRPYEQYF. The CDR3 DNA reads TGTGCCAGCAGCCCCGGGCGTCCCTACGAGCAGTACTTC.

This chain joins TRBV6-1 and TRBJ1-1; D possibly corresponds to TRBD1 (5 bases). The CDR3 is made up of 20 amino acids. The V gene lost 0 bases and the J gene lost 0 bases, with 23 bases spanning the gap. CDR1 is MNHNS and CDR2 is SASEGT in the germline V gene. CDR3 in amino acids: CASSEALFGTILGMNTEAFF. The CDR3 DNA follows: TGTGCCAGCAGTGAAGCTTTATTCGGGACGATCCTTGGTATGAACACTGAAGCTTTCTTT.

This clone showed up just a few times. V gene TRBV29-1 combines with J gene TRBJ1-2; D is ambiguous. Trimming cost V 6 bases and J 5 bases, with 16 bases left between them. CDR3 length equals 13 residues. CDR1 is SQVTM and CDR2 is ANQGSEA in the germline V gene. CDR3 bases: TGCAGCGTACAGCGTTACACCCGTTATGGCTACACCTTC. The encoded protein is CSVQRYTRYGYTF. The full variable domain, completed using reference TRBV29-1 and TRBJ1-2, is SAVISQKPSRDICQRGTSLTIQCQVDSQVTMMFWYRQQPGQSLTLIATANQGSEATYESGFVIDKFPISRPNLTFSTLTVSNMSPEDSSIYLCSVQRYTRYGYTFGSGTRLTVV.

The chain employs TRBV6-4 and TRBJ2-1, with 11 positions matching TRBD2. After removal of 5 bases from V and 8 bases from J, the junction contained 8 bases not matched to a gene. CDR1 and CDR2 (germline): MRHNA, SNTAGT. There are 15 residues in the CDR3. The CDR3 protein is CASSTTSGSRDEQFF. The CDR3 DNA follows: TGTGCCAGCAGTACTACTAGCGGGAGCCGAGATGAGCAGTTCTTC.

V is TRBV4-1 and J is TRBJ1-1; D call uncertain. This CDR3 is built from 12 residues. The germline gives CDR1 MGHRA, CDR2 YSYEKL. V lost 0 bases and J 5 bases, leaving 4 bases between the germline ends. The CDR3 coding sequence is TGCGCCAGCAGCCAAGATGGGACTGAAGCTTTCTTT. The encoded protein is CASSQDGTEAFF.

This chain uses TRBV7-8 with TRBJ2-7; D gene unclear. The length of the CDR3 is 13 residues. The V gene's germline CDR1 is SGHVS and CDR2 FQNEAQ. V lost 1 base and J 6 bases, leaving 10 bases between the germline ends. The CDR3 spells CASSLVSGFEQYF. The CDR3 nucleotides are TGTGCCAGCAGCTTAGTGTCAGGATTCGAGCAGTACTTC.

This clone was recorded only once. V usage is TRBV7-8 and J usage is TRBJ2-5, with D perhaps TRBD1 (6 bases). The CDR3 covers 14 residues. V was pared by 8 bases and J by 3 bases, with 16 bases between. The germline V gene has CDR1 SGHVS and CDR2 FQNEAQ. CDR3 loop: CASAQNRVEETQYF. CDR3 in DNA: TGTGCCAGCGCCCAAAACAGGGTTGAAGAGACCCAGTACTTC.

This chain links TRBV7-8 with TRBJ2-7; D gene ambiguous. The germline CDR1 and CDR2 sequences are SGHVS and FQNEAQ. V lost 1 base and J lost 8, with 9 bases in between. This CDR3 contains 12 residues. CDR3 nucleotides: TGTGCCAGCAGCTTAGAAGATCGCAAGCAGTACTTC. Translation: CASSLEDRKQYF.

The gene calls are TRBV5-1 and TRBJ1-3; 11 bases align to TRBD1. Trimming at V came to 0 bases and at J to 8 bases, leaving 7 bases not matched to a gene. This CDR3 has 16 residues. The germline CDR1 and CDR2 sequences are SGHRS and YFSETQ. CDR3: CASSLGDRGFPDTIYF. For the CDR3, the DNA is TGCGCCAGCAGCTTGGGGGACAGGGGGTTTCCAGACACCATATATTTT.

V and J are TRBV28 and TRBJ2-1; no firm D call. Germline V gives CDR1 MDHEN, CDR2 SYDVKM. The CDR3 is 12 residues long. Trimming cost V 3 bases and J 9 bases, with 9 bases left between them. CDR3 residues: CASSFGIGEQFF. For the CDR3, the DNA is TGTGCCAGCAGTTTTGGGATCGGTGAGCAGTTCTTC. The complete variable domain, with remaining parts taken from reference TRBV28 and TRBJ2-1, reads DVKVTQSSRYLVKRTGEKVFLECVQDMDHENMFWYRQDPGLGLRLIYFSYDVKMKEKGDIPEGYSVSREKKERFSLILESASTNQTSMYLCASSFGIGEQFFGPGTRLTVL.

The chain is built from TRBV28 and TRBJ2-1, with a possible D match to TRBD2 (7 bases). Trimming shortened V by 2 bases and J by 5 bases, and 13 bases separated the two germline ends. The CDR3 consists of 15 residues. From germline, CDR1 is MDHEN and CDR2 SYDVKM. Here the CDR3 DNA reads TGTGCCAGCAGTTTAGCCGGGGGGCGCAACAATGAGCAGTTCTTC. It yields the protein CASSLAGGRNNEQFF. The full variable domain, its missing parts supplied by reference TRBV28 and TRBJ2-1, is DVKVTQSSRYLVKRTGEKVFLECVQDMDHENMFWYRQDPGLGLRLIYFSYDVKMKEKGDIPEGYSVSREKKERFSLILESASTNQTSMYLCASSLAGGRNNEQFFGPGTRLTVL.

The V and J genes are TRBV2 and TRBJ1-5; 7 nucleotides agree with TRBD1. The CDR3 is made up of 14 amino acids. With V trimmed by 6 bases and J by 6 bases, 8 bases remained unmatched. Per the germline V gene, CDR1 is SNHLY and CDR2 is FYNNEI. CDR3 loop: CASRGDRVGQPQHF. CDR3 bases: TGTGCCAGCAGAGGAGACAGGGTGGGTCAGCCCCAGCATTTT.

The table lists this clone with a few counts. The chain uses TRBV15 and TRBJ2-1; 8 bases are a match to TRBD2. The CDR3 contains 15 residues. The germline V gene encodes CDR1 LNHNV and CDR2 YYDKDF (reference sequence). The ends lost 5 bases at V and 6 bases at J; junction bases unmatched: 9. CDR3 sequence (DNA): TGTGCCACCAGCGGCCGAAGGAGCGGGAGCAATGAGCAGTTCTTC. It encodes CATSGRRSGSNEQFF.

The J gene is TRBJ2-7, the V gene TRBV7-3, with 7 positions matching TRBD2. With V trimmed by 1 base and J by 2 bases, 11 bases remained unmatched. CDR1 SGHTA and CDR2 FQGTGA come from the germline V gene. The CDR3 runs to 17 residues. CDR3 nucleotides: TGTGCCAGCAGCTTAAGGGGGGGTTCGAATGAAGCCTACGAGCAGTACTTC. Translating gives CASSLRGGSNEAYEQYF.

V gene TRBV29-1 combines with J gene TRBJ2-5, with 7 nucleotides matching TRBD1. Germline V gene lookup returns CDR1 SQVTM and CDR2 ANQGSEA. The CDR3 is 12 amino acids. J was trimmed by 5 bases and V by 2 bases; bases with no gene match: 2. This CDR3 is CSVEMTGETQYF. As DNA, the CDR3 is TGCAGCGTTGAAATGACAGGGGAGACCCAGTACTTC. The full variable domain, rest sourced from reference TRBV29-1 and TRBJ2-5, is SAVISQKPSRDICQRGTSLTIQCQVDSQVTMMFWYRQQPGQSLTLIATANQGSEATYESGFVIDKFPISRPNLTFSTLTVSNMSPEDSSIYLCSVEMTGETQYFGPGTRLLVL.

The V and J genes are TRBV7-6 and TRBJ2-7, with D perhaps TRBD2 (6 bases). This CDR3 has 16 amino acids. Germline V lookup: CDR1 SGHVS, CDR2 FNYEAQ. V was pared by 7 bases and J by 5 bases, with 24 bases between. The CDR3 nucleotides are TGTGCCAGCAACAATCCAAGGCGGGGCCTGGGAGACGAGCAGTACTTC. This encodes CASNNPRRGLGDEQYF.

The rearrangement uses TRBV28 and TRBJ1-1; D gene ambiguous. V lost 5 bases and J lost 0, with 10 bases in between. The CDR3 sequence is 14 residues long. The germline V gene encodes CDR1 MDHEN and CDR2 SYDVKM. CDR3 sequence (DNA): TGTGCCAGCAGTCCCGGAACAGTGAACACTGAAGCTTTCTTT. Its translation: CASSPGTVNTEAFF. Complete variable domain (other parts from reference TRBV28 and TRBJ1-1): DVKVTQSSRYLVKRTGEKVFLECVQDMDHENMFWYRQDPGLGLRLIYFSYDVKMKEKGDIPEGYSVSREKKERFSLILESASTNQTSMYLCASSPGTVNTEAFFGQGTRLTVV.

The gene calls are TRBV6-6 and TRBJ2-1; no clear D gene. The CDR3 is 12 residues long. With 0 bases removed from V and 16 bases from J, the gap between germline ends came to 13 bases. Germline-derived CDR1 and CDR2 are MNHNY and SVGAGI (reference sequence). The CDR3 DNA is TGTGCCAGCAGTTACTCGCTGAACCCCGATTTCTTC. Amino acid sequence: CASSYSLNPDFF.

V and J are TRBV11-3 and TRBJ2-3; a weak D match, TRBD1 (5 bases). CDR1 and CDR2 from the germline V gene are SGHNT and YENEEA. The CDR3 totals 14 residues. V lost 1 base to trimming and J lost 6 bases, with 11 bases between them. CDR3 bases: TGTGCCAGCAGCTTAGGACGTAGGGGCGATACGCAGTATTTT. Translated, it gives CASSLGRRGDTQYF.

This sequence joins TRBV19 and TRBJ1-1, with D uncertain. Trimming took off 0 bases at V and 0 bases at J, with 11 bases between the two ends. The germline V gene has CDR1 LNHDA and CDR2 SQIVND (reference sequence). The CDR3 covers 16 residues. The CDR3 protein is CASSIDRAWMNTEAFF. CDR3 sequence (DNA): TGTGCCAGTAGTATAGATAGGGCCTGGATGAACACTGAAGCTTTCTTT.

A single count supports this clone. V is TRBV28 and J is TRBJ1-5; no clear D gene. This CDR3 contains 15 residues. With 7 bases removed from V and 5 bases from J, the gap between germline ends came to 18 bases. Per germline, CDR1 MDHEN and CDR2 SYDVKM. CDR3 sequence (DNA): TGTGCCAGCATAACATCGATTCCCGCATATCAGCCCCAGCATTTT. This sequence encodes CASITSIPAYQPQHF.

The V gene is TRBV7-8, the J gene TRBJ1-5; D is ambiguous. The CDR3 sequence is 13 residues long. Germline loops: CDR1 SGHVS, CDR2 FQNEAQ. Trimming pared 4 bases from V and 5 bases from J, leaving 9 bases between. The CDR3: CASSWERDQPQHF. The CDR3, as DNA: TGTGCCAGCAGCTGGGAGAGAGATCAGCCCCAGCATTTT.

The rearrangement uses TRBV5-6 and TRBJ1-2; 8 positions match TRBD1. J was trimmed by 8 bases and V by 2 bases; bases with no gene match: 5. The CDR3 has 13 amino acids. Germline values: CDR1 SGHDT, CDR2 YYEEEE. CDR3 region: CASSLRTGQGYTF. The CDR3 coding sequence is TGTGCCAGCAGCTTACGGACAGGGCAAGGCTACACCTTC.

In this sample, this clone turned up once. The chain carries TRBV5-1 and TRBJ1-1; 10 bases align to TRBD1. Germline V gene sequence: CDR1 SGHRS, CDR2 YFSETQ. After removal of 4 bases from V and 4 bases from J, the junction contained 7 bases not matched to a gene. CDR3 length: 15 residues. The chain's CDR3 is CASSPTGGASTEAFF. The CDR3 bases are TGCGCCAGCAGCCCGACAGGGGGCGCGAGCACTGAAGCTTTCTTT.

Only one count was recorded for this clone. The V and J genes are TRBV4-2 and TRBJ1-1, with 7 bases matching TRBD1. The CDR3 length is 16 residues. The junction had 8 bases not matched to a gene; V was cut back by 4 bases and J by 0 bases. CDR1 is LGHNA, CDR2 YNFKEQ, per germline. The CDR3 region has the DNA TGTGCCAGCAGCCCACAGGGGACGAGTATGAACACTGAAGCTTTCTTT. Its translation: CASSPQGTSMNTEAFF.

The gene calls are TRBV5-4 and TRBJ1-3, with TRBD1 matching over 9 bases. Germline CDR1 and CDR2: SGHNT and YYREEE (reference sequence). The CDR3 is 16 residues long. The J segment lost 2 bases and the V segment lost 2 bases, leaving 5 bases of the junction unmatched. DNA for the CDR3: TGTGCCAGCAGCTTCGGACAGGGGAGGGCTGGAAACACCATATATTTT. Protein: CASSFGQGRAGNTIYF.

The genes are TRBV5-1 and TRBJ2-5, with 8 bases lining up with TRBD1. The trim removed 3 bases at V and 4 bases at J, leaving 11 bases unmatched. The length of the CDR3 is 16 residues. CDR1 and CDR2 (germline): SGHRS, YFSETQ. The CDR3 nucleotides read TGCGCCAGCAGCTCCGGGGCAGGGGGCAGGAGAGAGACCCAGTACTTC. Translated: CASSSGAGGRRETQYF.

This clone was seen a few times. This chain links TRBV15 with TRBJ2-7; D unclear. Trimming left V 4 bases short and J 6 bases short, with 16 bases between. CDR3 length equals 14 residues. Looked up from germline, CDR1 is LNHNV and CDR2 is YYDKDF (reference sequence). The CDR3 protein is CATSIFRQAGEQYF. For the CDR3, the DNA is TGTGCCACCAGCATATTTCGACAAGCCGGCGAGCAGTACTTC.